A selection of T cell receptor beta chains follows, all from one sample in a study of CD8 T cells in ankylosing spondylitis. MiXCR, run by TCRdb on the 5' RACE reads, gives a single entry per CDR3 protein. This table has 250,000 or so distinct CDR3 sequences, about 24% appearing once. Sequencing input: blood, either unsorted or a sorted T cell fraction (not recorded which). The receptors shown here come from a male donor with ankylosing spondylitis or in good health (not recorded which). CDR3s include the opening cysteine and the closing phenylalanine or tryptophan. The D gene is left open where the match is weak. Size is omitted from some rows. Given values are once, few, many or a class for expanded clones.

V gene	D gene	J gene	clone size	CDR3 DNA	CDR3 protein
TRBV20-1	.	TRBJ1-5	few	TGCAGTGCTAGAGAAGGAGCCAGCAATCAGCCCCAGCATTTT	CSAREGASNQPQHF
TRBV12-3/TRBV12-4	.	TRBJ2-1	.	TGTGCCAGCAGTCCTAGCGAGAATGAGCAGTTCTTC	CASSPSENEQFF
TRBV12-3/TRBV12-4	.	TRBJ2-2	.	TGTGCCAGCAGCCAGGCCGGGGAGCTGTTTTTT	CASSQAGELFF
TRBV2	.	TRBJ2-3	many	TGTGCCAGCAGTGAAGGGCTTGGGCTGTCTAGCACAGATACGCAGTATTTT	CASSEGLGLSSTDTQYF
TRBV10-3	.	TRBJ2-7	.	TGTGCCATCACCGACGGCTCCTACGAGCAGTACTTC	CAITDGSYEQYF
TRBV9	.	TRBJ2-1	.	TGTGCCAGCAGCGCGGGGTGGGACTCCTACAATGAGCAGTTCTTC	CASSAGWDSYNEQFF
TRBV5-1	.	TRBJ2-3	many	TGCGCCAGCAGCCCGGACTCGAGGGGGGATACGCAGTATTTT	CASSPDSRGDTQYF
TRBV6-1	TRBD1	TRBJ2-3	many	TGTGCCAGCAGTATATTTCGACAGGGGCGTCGGGCAGATACGCAGTATTTT	CASSIFRQGRRADTQYF
TRBV29-1	.	TRBJ2-2	many	TGCAGCGTTACCGGCGGCGAGAACACCGGGGAGCTGTTTTTT	CSVTGGENTGELFF
TRBV29-1	.	TRBJ2-3	few	TGCAGCGTTGACGATTCCCGGGGTCCGCAGTATTTT	CSVDDSRGPQYF
TRBV12-3/TRBV12-4	.	TRBJ2-1	.	TGTGCCATTGCCAAGCGGCGATTCAATGAGCAGTTCTTC	CAIAKRRFNEQFF
TRBV15	.	TRBJ2-1	.	TGTGCCACCAGCAGAGAAGGGCCCGTCAATGAGCAGTTCTTC	CATSREGPVNEQFF
TRBV7-2	TRBD2	TRBJ2-7	.	TGTGCCAGCAGCTCCCTGGGACTAGCGGGGGGGTACGAGCAGTACTTC	CASSSLGLAGGYEQYF
TRBV7-9	TRBD1	TRBJ2-1	many	TGTGCCAGCAGCTTGACACTATCAGGGGGCGGAAATGAGCAGTTCTTC	CASSLTLSGGGNEQFF
TRBV27	TRBD2	TRBJ2-3	.	TGTGCCAGCAGAGGGACTAGCGGGGGCACAGATACGCAGTATTTT	CASRGTSGGTDTQYF
TRBV11-1	.	TRBJ2-3	.	TGTGCCAGCAGCTTTGACAGCCCAGATACGCAGTATTTT	CASSFDSPDTQYF
TRBV12-3/TRBV12-4	TRBD2	TRBJ2-2	.	TGTGCCAGCAGACGACTAGCGGGAGCCAACACCGGGGAGCTGTTTTTT	CASRRLAGANTGELFF
TRBV6-1	.	TRBJ2-5	few	TGTGCCAGCAGCCCATGGGACCAGGAAGAGACCCAGTACTTC	CASSPWDQEETQYF
TRBV28	.	TRBJ1-2	many	TGTGCCAGCAGTTTAGGTGGGGCGAGGGACTATGGCTACACCTTC	CASSLGGARDYGYTF
TRBV24-1	TRBD2	TRBJ2-3	many	TGTGCCACCAGTCACCCAGCGGGGCCGAAGGGAAGCACAGATACGCAGTATTTT	CATSHPAGPKGSTDTQYF
TRBV10-3	TRBD1	TRBJ2-1	.	TGTGCCATCCGTGCGGGACAGGGCTACAATGAGCAGTTCTTC	CAIRAGQGYNEQFF
TRBV3-1	.	TRBJ2-1	many	TGTGCCAGCAGCCAAGCCGGGGTATTCAATGAGCAGTTCTTC	CASSQAGVFNEQFF
TRBV30	.	TRBJ1-5	.	TGTGCCTGGCAGGGACACGGGCTGGAGTCCCAGCATTTT	CAWQGHGLESQHF
TRBV20-1	.	TRBJ2-3	few	TGCAGTGCGGGGGTCCCCGCGGATACGCAGTATTTT	CSAGVPADTQYF
TRBV20-1	.	TRBJ2-7	.	TGCAGTGCTGGGCAGGGCTACGAGCAGTACTTC	CSAGQGYEQYF
TRBV7-9	.	TRBJ1-1	many	TGTGCCAGCACCCCCAGGAGCCGTCAGGACACTGAAGCTTTCTTT	CASTPRSRQDTEAFF
TRBV5-1	.	TRBJ2-5	few	TGCGCCAGCAGCTTCCAGGGACTGCAAGAGACCCAGTACTTC	CASSFQGLQETQYF
TRBV29-1	.	TRBJ2-7	few	TGCAGCGTGCGGTCGGCGGGGGCCTTTTCCTACGAGCAGTACTTC	CSVRSAGAFSYEQYF
TRBV10-3	TRBD1	TRBJ2-5	.	TGTGCCACTGGACAGGGGGCATTAGGGGAGACCCAGTACTTC	CATGQGALGETQYF
TRBV20-1	TRBD1	TRBJ2-3	few	TGCAGTGCTGAACAGGGGGGCGCAGATACGCAGTATTTT	CSAEQGGADTQYF
TRBV12-3/TRBV12-4	.	TRBJ2-6	.	TGTGCCAGCAGTTATCTGGGAGCTGGGGCCAACGTCCTGACTTTC	CASSYLGAGANVLTF
TRBV5-5	TRBD1	TRBJ1-2	few	TGTGCCAGCAGCACTCGCCTCACAGGGGACGGACCTCATGGCTACACCTTC	CASSTRLTGDGPHGYTF